The 21 T cell receptor beta chains presented below share a single source sample, sequenced in a study of response to subunit inactivated influenza vaccine. TCRdb re-called the RT-PCR reads through MiXCR, storing one row per CDR3 protein. The data contain 530,000 or so distinct CDR3 sequences, 12% of them singletons. The material sequenced was PBMCs from blood, taken on the day of vaccination. The receptor set was obtained from a man in his fifties who received an inactivated influenza vaccine.

The chain recombines TRBV12-3 or TRBV12-4 with TRBJ1-3, with D possibly matching TRBD1 (5 bases). This CDR3 spans 13 amino acids. The ends were cut back, 3 bases at V and 5 bases at J, with 8 bases in the middle. The CDR3 bases are TGTGCCAGCAGTTTGGGACGGCGAAACACCATATATTTT. Translated, it gives CASSLGRRNTIYF.

The chain carries TRBV27 and TRBJ2-7; TRBD1 aligns across 7 bases. The germline gives CDR1 MNHEY, CDR2 SMNVEV (reference sequence). The length of the CDR3 is 15 residues. Trimming removed 4 bases from V and 2 bases from J; junction bases left unmatched: 8. This CDR3 is CASSSRGTQAYEQYF. In DNA form, the CDR3 reads TGTGCCAGCAGTTCCAGGGGGACCCAGGCCTACGAGCAGTACTTC.

This clonotype was picked up a small number of times. The V and J genes are TRBV20-1 and TRBJ2-7, with a weak D call TRBD1 (6 bases). Germline CDR1 reads DFQATT; CDR2 reads SNEGSKA (reference sequence). The CDR3 loop spans 16 amino acids. Trimming pared 4 bases from V and 3 bases from J, leaving 22 bases between. CDR3 coding DNA: TGCAGTGCTATACAGGGCTCGGGCTTCCTTTACTACGAGCAGTACTTC. This codes for CSAIQGSGFLYYEQYF.

This clonotype was picked up many times. V usage is TRBV12-3 or TRBV12-4 and J usage is TRBJ2-5, with TRBD2 matching over 9 bases. With 6 bases clipped from V and 4 bases from J, the junction kept 6 bases outside the gene matches. The CDR3 consists of 14 residues. This CDR3 is CASRRAGGGETQYF. DNA of the CDR3: TGTGCCAGCAGACGAGCGGGGGGTGGAGAGACCCAGTACTTC.

In this sample, this clonotype turned up a few times. V and J are TRBV20-1 and TRBJ1-5, with 10 bases that match TRBD1. The V gene's germline CDR1 is DFQATT and CDR2 SNEGSKA (reference sequence). The CDR3 has 16 amino acids. V lost 1 base, J lost 4 bases, and 7 bases stayed unmatched. The CDR3 region is CSARGPGQGINQPQHF. The CDR3, as DNA: TGCAGTGCTAGAGGGCCGGGACAGGGGATTAATCAGCCCCAGCATTTT.

This rearrangement joins TRBV3-1 to TRBJ2-2, with a weak D call TRBD2 (6 bases). V dropped 4 bases and J dropped 5 bases, with 11 bases sitting between them. The CDR3 totals 14 residues. Germline V gives CDR1 LGHDT, CDR2 YNNKEL (reference sequence). The CDR3 nucleotides read TGTGCCAGCAGCCGACTAGGGCGGACCGGGGAGCTGTTTTTT. Translation gives CASSRLGRTGELFF.

This clonotype was observed a handful of times. The rearrangement joins TRBV6-1 to TRBJ1-4, with 7 bases aligning to TRBD1. The length of the CDR3 is 15 residues. From germline, CDR1 is MNHNS and CDR2 SASEGT. V was clipped by 8 bases and J by 5 bases; unmatched bases: 11. The CDR3 spells CASSLGQAENEKLFF. The CDR3 coding sequence is TGTGCCAGCTCATTAGGACAGGCGGAAAATGAAAAACTGTTTTTT.

The chain links TRBV2 to TRBJ2-1; 10 positions agree with TRBD2. Trimming at V came to 6 bases and at J to 7 bases, leaving 6 bases not matched to a gene. The CDR3 has 14 amino acids. Germline loops: CDR1 SNHLY, CDR2 FYNNEI. CDR3 nucleotides: TGTGCCAGCAGGAGTCTAGCGGGAGTTAATGAGCAGTTCTTC. Encoded protein: CASRSLAGVNEQFF.

CDR3 protein: CSARSGTGSGEKLFF. The CDR3 bases are TGCAGTGCTAGATCCGGGACAGGCAGCGGTGAAAAACTGTTTTTT. The chain links TRBV20-1 to TRBJ1-4; 8 nucleotides match TRBD1. Germline trimming cut 2 bases from V and 7 bases from J; bases unmatched to any gene: 9. Germline values: CDR1 DFQATT, CDR2 SNEGSKA (reference sequence). This CDR3 contains 15 residues.

The sample holds many counts of this clonotype. This chain joins TRBV4-1 and TRBJ2-4; D possibly corresponds to TRBD1 (5 bases). Trimming took off 1 base at V and 3 bases at J, with 19 bases between the two ends. CDR3 length: 18 residues. Looked up from germline, CDR1 is MGHRA and CDR2 is YSYEKL. In DNA, the CDR3 is TGCGCCAGCAGCCAAGTGCCAGGGTCAAGTATCGGCAAAAACATTCAGTACTTC. Its protein is CASSQVPGSSIGKNIQYF.

This sequence joins TRBV24-1 and TRBJ2-1; D not resolved. The V gene lost 6 bases and the J gene lost 8 bases, with 7 bases spanning the gap. This CDR3 has 11 residues. Germline assignment: CDR1 KGHDR and CDR2 SFDVKD. CDR3 DNA: TGTGCCACCAGTCAGGATGATGAGCAGTTCTTC. Translation: CATSQDDEQFF.

This clonotype was found a few times. The chain uses TRBV5-1 and TRBJ2-1, with 8 positions matching TRBD2. J lost 0 bases, V lost 4 bases, and 6 bases had no gene match. Germline loops: CDR1 SGHRS, CDR2 YFSETQ. The CDR3 runs 16 residues. CDR3 sequence (DNA): TGCGCCAGCAGCCCCGGCAGCGGGAGCTCCTACAATGAGCAGTTCTTC. Protein sequence: CASSPGSGSSYNEQFF.

This clonotype was observed a handful of times. The rearrangement uses TRBV12-3 or TRBV12-4 and TRBJ2-1; TRBD2 aligns across 10 bases. This CDR3 region has 16 residues. V lost 6 bases to trimming and J lost 4 bases; unmatched junction nucleotides: 9. The CDR3 loop reads CASSPPASGGYNEQFF. CDR3 nucleotide sequence: TGTGCCAGCAGCCCTCCGGCTAGCGGGGGTTACAATGAGCAGTTCTTC.

The chain recombines TRBV20-1 with TRBJ2-7, with D maybe TRBD2 (5 bases). The germline V gene encodes CDR1 DFQATT and CDR2 SNEGSKA (reference sequence). The V gene lost 4 bases and the J gene lost 6 bases, with 13 bases spanning the gap. The CDR3 extends over 12 amino acids. The CDR3 DNA follows: TGCAGTGCTATGAGGCTAGAGGGCGAGCAGTACTTC. This translates into CSAMRLEGEQYF.

DNA of the CDR3: TGCGCCAGCAGCTTGGGACCAGGGGGGATATCCTACGAGCAGTACTTC. Translated: CASSLGPGGISYEQYF. V and J are TRBV5-1 and TRBJ2-7; D may be TRBD1 (7 bases). This CDR3 has 16 amino acids. Germline V CDR1 and CDR2: SGHRS, YFSETQ. V was pared by 0 bases and J by 1 base, with 14 bases between.

This clonotype has at least ten counts. This chain links TRBV11-2 with TRBJ2-1; D possibly corresponds to TRBD2 (6 bases). Germline V gene data show CDR1 as SGHAT and CDR2 as FQNNGV. The V end lost 5 bases, the J end lost 0 bases, and 14 bases lay between the germline ends. The CDR3 is 16 residues long. CDR3 amino acids: CASSKGSGSSYNEQFF. The CDR3 coding sequence is TGTGCCAGCAGCAAAGGGTCCGGGAGCTCCTACAATGAGCAGTTCTTC.

The gene calls are TRBV5-1 and TRBJ2-3; 7 nucleotides line up with TRBD1. V trimming: 3 bases; J trimming: 6 bases; junction bases outside the gene matches: 13. In germline, CDR1 is SGHRS, CDR2 YFSETQ. The CDR3 consists of 16 residues. The CDR3 reads CASSWGTDFISDTQYF. CDR3 bases: TGCGCCAGCAGCTGGGGGACAGACTTTATTTCTGATACGCAGTATTTT.

The sample holds a few counts of this clonotype. The V call is TRBV4-1, the J call TRBJ2-7; weak D call: TRBD2 (6 bases). This CDR3 comprises 17 residues. CDR1 and CDR2 (germline): MGHRA, YSYEKL. V was clipped by 0 bases and J by 0 bases, with 15 bases between them. The CDR3 protein is CASSQDIGGTLSYEQYF. The CDR3 DNA sequence: TGCGCCAGCAGCCAAGATATCGGGGGAACCCTCTCCTACGAGCAGTACTTC.

This clonotype was counted at least ten times. This chain links TRBV27 with TRBJ2-7; D not certain. With 5 bases removed from V and 2 bases from J, the gap between germline ends came to 13 bases. CDR1 and CDR2 from the germline V gene are MNHEY and SMNVEV (reference sequence). This CDR3 is built from 14 residues. Here the CDR3 DNA reads TGTGCCAGCAGTCTAGGAGCGCCACCCTACGAGCAGTACTTC. Translation: CASSLGAPPYEQYF.

The chain has TRBV10-3 and TRBJ2-3, with 9 nucleotides matching TRBD1. V dropped 10 bases and J dropped 5; count of bases not matched to a gene: 7. Germline V lookup: CDR1 ENHRY, CDR2 SYGVKD. The CDR3 is 13 residues long. CDR3 sequence reads: CASQQGAGDTQYF. CDR3 coding DNA: TGTGCCAGCCAACAGGGGGCTGGAGATACGCAGTATTTT.

This clonotype was picked up a small number of times. This chain links TRBV4-1 with TRBJ2-1, with TRBD2 as a possible D gene (5 bases). Trimming removed 2 bases at V and 13 bases at J, with 15 bases between. This CDR3 is built from 13 residues. CDR1 and CDR2 from the germline V gene are MGHRA and YSYEKL. CDR3 sequence (DNA): TGCGCCAGCAGCCAATCCCGAGGGTGGTACCAGTTCTTC. Translating it yields CASSQSRGWYQFF.